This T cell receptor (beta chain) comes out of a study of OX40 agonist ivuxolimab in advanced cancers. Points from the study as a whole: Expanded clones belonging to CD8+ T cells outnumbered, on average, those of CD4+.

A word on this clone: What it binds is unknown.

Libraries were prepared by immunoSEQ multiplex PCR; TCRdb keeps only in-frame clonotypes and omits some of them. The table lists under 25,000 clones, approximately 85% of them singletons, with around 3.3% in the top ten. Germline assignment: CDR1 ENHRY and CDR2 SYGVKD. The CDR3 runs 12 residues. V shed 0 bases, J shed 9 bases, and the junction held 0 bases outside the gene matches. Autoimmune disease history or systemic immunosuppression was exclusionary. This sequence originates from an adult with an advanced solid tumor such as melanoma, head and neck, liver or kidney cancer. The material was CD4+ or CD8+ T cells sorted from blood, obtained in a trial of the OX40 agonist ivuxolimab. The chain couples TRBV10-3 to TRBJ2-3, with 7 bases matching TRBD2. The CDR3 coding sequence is TGTGCCATCAGTGAGTCGGGGGGGACGCAGTATTTT. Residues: CAISESGGTQYF.